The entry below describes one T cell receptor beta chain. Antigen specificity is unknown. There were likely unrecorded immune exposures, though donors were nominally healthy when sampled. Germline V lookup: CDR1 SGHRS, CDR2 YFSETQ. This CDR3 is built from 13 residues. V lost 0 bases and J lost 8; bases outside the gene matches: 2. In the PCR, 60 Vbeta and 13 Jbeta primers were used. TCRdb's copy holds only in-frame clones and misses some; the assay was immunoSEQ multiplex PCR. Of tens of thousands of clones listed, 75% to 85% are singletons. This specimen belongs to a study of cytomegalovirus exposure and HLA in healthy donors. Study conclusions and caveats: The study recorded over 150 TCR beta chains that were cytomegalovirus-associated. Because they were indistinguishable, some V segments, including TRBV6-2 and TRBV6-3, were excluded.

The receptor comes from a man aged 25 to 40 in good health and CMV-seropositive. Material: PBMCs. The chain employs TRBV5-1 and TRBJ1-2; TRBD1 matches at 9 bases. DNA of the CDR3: TGCGCCAGCAGCTTGGAGGACAGGGGCGGCTACACCTTC. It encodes CASSLEDRGGYTF.